The rows below give T cell receptor beta chains drawn from one sample of a study of beta chain features in type 1 diabetes. Only in-frame clones appear in the TCRdb table, and some are missing; sequencing was by immunoSEQ multiplex PCR. The table includes 600,000 to 700,000 clones, 13% detected once. Sequenced sample: naive CD4+ T cells from blood. These receptors were taken from a young man with type 1 diabetes. Both conserved end residues are part of each CDR3. The D gene is left open where the match is weak. Only part of the rows carry a size: once, few, many, or a class if the clone is expanded.

. | TRBJ1-5 | . | TRBV9 | CASSASGDQPQHF | TGTGCCAGCAGCGCATCAGGGGATCAGCCCCAGCATTTT
. | TRBJ2-7 | TRBD1 | TRBV27 | CASSKQGVYEQYF | TGTGCCAGCAGTAAACAGGGGGTCTACGAGCAGTACTTC
few | TRBJ2-3 | TRBD2 | TRBV6-1 | CASRGGGAPPDTQYF | TGTGCCAGCAGGGGCGGGGGGGCACCCCCAGATACGCAGTATTTT
. | TRBJ2-5 | TRBD2 | TRBV18 | CASSPIERGPPQETQYF | TGTGCCAGCTCACCGATTGAGCGGGGGCCGCCCCAAGAGACCCAGTACTTC
. | TRBJ1-2 | TRBD1 | TRBV7-6 | CASSPGQGAYGYTF | TGTGCCAGCAGCCCCGGACAGGGGGCCTATGGCTACACCTTC
few | TRBJ1-6 | . | TRBV28 | CASETPPPAGKILHF | TGTGCCAGCGAGACACCCCCCCCCGCGGGGAAAATCCTCCACTTT
. | TRBJ1-2 | . | TRBV28 | CASTQRGRTEGYTF | TGTGCCAGCACCCAGCGCGGCCGCACGGAGGGCTACACCTTC
. | TRBJ1-5 | . | TRBV6-6 | CASSGRASNQPQHF | TGTGCCAGCTCGGGGAGGGCTAGCAATCAGCCCCAGCATTTT
. | TRBJ1-5 | . | TRBV18 | CASSPSSNQPQHF | TGTGCCAGCTCACCGAGTAGCAATCAGCCCCAGCATTTT
. | TRBJ2-1 | . | TRBV28 | CVTVGRRYNEQFF | TGTGTCACGGTGGGCAGACGATACAATGAGCAGTTCTTC
few | TRBJ2-7 | . | TRBV7-8 | CASRSPRDSETYEQYF | TGTGCCAGCAGATCTCCCCGAGACAGTGAGACGTACGAGCAGTACTTC
. | TRBJ1-1 | TRBD1 | TRBV29-1 | CSGLDRVNTEAFF | TGCAGCGGCCTTGACAGGGTAAACACTGAAGCTTTCTTT
. | TRBJ2-1 | TRBD1 | TRBV6-1 | CASCWTGNEQFF | TGTGCCAGCTGCTGGACAGGGAATGAGCAGTTCTTC
once | TRBJ2-1 | . | TRBV9 | CASSTGENNEQFF | TGTGCCAGCAGCACGGGAGAAAACAATGAGCAGTTCTTC
. | TRBJ2-2 | TRBD2 | TRBV14 | CASSLWTGRDTGELFF | TGTGCCAGCAGCCTTTGGACGGGGAGGGACACCGGGGAGCTGTTTTTT
. | TRBJ2-4 | TRBD1 | TRBV23-1 | CASSLPHRGAKNIQYF | TGCGCCAGCAGTCTCCCCCACAGGGGAGCCAAAAACATTCAGTACTTC
. | TRBJ1-1 | . | TRBV19 | CASSATVNTEAFF | TGTGCCAGTAGTGCGACGGTGAACACTGAAGCTTTCTTT
few | TRBJ1-2 | TRBD1 | TRBV25-1 | CASSEDRNYGYTF | TGTGCCAGCAGTGAGGACAGGAACTATGGCTACACCTTC
few | TRBJ2-5 | . | TRBV7-7 | CASSSGETQYF | TGTGCCAGCAGCTCCGGGGAGACCCAGTACTTC
few | TRBJ2-2 | . | TRBV11-3 | CASIAAENTGELFF | TGTGCCAGCATCGCCGCAGAGAACACCGGGGAGCTGTTTTTT
. | TRBJ2-6 | . | TRBV7-2 | CASSLDGSGANVLTF | TGTGCCAGCAGCTTAGATGGTTCTGGGGCCAACGTCCTGACTTTC
. | TRBJ2-1 | TRBD2 | TRBV7-8 | CASSLAQRGASYNEQFF | TGTGCCAGCAGCTTAGCCCAGCGGGGGGCATCCTACAATGAGCAGTTCTTC
few | TRBJ2-5 | . | TRBV25-1 | CATKRGQETQYF | TGTGCCACGAAGAGAGGGCAAGAGACCCAGTACTTC
few | TRBJ1-2 | . | TRBV5-1 | CASSLGLGPEGYTF | TGCGCCAGCAGCTTGGGGCTAGGGCCGGAAGGCTACACCTTC
few | TRBJ2-3 | . | TRBV20-1 | CSTGVTQYF | TGCAGCACGGGGGTTACGCAGTATTTT
. | TRBJ2-5 | TRBD2 | TRBV19 | CASSTGGETQYF | TGTGCCAGTAGTACGGGGGGGGAGACCCAGTACTTC
. | TRBJ2-3 | TRBD1 | TRBV28 | CASSPSPKGASNTQYF | TGTGCCAGCAGCCCCTCCCCGAAGGGGGCCTCGAATACGCAGTATTTT
. | TRBJ2-1 | TRBD2 | TRBV5-4 | CASSAAGGPYNEQFF | TGTGCCAGCAGCGCAGCGGGGGGACCCTACAATGAGCAGTTCTTC
. | TRBJ2-7 | . | TRBV11-2 | CASSPLTVYEQYF | TGTGCCAGCAGCCCCCTAACGGTCTACGAGCAGTACTTC
. | TRBJ2-7 | TRBD1 | TRBV2 | CASTSGTGGHEQYF | TGTGCCAGCACCTCCGGGACAGGGGGCCACGAGCAGTACTTC
. | TRBJ1-2 | TRBD1 | TRBV18 | CASSPLSGQQLYGYTF | TGTGCCAGCTCACCACTTTCGGGACAGCAGCTCTATGGCTACACCTTC
. | TRBJ1-2 | TRBD1 | TRBV6-5 | CASSYSGTGQFGYTF | TGTGCCAGCAGTTACTCCGGGACAGGTCAATTCGGCTACACCTTC
. | TRBJ2-1 | . | TRBV6-5 | CASSQGNEQFF | TGTGCCAGCAGTCAGGGCAATGAGCAGTTCTTC
. | TRBJ2-5 | . | TRBV6-1 | CASSAGWQSQETQYF | TGTGCCAGCAGTGCGGGGTGGCAGAGCCAAGAGACCCAGTACTTC
once | TRBJ1-1 | . | TRBV29-1 | CSVVETDIEAFF | TGCAGCGTTGTTGAGACAGATATTGAAGCTTTCTTT
. | TRBJ2-7 | . | TRBV5-1 | CASSFDSPQGEQYF | TGCGCCAGCAGCTTCGACAGTCCCCAGGGCGAGCAGTACTTC
. | TRBJ2-2 | . | TRBV30 | CAFPLGSANTGELFF | TGTGCCTTCCCCCTGGGCTCCGCGAACACCGGGGAGCTGTTTTTT
. | TRBJ2-1 | . | TRBV7-9 | CASSPWMAPSYNEQFF | TGTGCCAGCAGTCCTTGGATGGCCCCCTCCTACAATGAGCAGTTCTTC
. | TRBJ2-1 | TRBD2 | TRBV7-3 | CASSSLLAGGPDEQFF | TGTGCCAGCAGCTCCCTACTAGCGGGGGGACCCGATGAGCAGTTCTTC
few | TRBJ1-2 | . | TRBV28 | CASVTPRGWYGYTF | TGTGCCAGCGTTACTCCCAGGGGTTGGTATGGCTACACCTTC
. | TRBJ2-1 | . | TRBV9 | CASSVAGAIQDNEQFF | TGTGCCAGCAGCGTAGCTGGGGCAATACAAGACAATGAGCAGTTCTTC
. | TRBJ2-3 | TRBD2 | TRBV10-3 | CATHLAGGTDTQYF | TGTGCCACCCATCTAGCGGGGGGCACAGATACGCAGTATTTT
. | TRBJ2-3 | . | TRBV6-4 | CASSESRKNTQYF | TGTGCCAGCAGTGAGTCGAGGAAAAATACGCAGTATTTT
few | TRBJ1-6 | . | TRBV7-8 | CASSRRDGNSPLHF | TGTGCCAGCAGTCGGAGGGACGGTAATTCACCCCTCCACTTT
few | TRBJ2-3 | TRBD1 | TRBV4-2 | CASSAGQGAGTDTQYF | TGTGCCAGCAGCGCGGGACAGGGGGCGGGCACAGATACGCAGTATTTT
few | TRBJ1-3 | . | TRBV11-2 | CASSFWGLGNTIYF | TGTGCCAGCAGCTTCTGGGGGTTGGGAAACACCATATATTTT
few | TRBJ1-6 | . | TRBV28 | CASSPPPGQPPSPLHF | TGTGCCAGCAGTCCTCCCCCGGGACAACCGCCTTCACCCCTCCACTTT
few | TRBJ1-1 | TRBD1 | TRBV4-2 | CASSLRRDRGPEAFF | TGTGCCAGCAGCTTACGCCGGGACAGGGGCCCTGAAGCTTTCTTT
few | TRBJ2-1 | . | TRBV5-6 | CASSLRQGYNEQFF | TGTGCCAGCAGCTTGCGGCAGGGGTACAATGAGCAGTTCTTC
few | TRBJ1-2 | TRBD1 | TRBV28 | CASTLNRQGHGYTF | TGTGCCAGCACCTTAAATCGACAGGGGCACGGCTACACCTTC
. | TRBJ1-1 | . | TRBV5-6 | CASSLRGTEAFF | TGTGCCAGCAGCTTGCGGGGCACTGAAGCTTTCTTT
. | TRBJ2-3 | . | TRBV2 | CASSEGAYTDTQYF | TGTGCCAGCAGTGAAGGGGCGTACACAGATACGCAGTATTTT
. | TRBJ1-5 | . | TRBV6-5 | CASSPSTDSNQPQHF | TGTGCCAGCAGTCCCTCTACGGATAGCAATCAGCCCCAGCATTTT
. | TRBJ1-4 | . | TRBV7-8 | CASSLLSWTTNEKLFF | TGTGCCAGCAGCTTATTGAGCTGGACAACTAATGAAAAACTGTTTTTT